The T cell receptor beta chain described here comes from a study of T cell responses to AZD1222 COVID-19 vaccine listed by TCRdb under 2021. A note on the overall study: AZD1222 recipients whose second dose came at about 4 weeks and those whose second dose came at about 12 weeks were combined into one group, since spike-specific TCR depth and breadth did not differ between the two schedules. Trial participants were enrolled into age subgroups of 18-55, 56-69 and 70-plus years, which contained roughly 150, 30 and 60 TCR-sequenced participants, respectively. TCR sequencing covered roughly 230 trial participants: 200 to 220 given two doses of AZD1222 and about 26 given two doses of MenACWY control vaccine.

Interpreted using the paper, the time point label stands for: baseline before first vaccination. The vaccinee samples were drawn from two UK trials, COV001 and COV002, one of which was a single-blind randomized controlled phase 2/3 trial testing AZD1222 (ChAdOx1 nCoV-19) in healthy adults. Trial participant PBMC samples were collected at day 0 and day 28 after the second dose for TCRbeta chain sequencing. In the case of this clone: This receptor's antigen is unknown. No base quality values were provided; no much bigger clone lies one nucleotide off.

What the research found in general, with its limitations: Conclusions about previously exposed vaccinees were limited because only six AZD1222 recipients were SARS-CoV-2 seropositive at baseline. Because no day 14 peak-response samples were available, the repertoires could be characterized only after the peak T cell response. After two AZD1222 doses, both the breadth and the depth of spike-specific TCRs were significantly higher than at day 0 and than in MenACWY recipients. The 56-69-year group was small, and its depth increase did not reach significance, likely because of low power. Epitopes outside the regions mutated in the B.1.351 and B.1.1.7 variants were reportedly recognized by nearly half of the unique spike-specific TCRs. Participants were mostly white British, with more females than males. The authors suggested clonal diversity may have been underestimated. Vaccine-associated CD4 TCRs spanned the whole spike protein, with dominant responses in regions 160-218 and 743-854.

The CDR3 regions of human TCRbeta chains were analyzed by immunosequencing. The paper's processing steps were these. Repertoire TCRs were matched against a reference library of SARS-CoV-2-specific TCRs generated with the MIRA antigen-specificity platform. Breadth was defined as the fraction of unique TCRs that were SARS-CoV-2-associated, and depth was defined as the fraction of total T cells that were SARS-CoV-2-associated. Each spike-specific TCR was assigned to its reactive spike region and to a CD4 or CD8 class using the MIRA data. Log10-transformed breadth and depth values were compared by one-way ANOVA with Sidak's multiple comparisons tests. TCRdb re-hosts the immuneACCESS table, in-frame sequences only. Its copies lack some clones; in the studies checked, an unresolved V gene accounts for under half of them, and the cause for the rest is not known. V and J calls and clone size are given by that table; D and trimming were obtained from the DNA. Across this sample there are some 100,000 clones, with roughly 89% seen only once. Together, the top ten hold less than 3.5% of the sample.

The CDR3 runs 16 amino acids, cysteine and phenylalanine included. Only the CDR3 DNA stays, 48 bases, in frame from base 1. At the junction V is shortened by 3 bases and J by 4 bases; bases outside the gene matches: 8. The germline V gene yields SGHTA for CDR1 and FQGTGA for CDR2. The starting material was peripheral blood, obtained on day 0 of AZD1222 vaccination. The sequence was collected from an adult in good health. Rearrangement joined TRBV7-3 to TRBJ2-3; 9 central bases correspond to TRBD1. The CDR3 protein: CASSFQGGQGSDTQYF. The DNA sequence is TGTGCCAGCAGCTTCCAGGGCGGACAGGGGTCAGATACGCAGTATTTT.